This T cell receptor (beta chain) was found in a study of T cell responses to AZD1222 COVID-19 vaccine. Whole-study results and caveats: Nearly half of spike-specific TCRs reportedly target unmutated variant regions. The sample set comprised mostly white British donors with more females, and clonal diversity was possibly underestimated. Regions 160-218 and 743-854 held dominance among vaccine-associated CD4 TCRs, which spanned spike. Repertoire collection took place solely once the T cell response had peaked.

Germline V CDR1 and CDR2: MNHNY, SVGAGI (reference sequence). This CDR3 spans 11 amino acids. Trimming stripped 2 bases from V and 13 bases from J, with 8 bases between. This table comes from immunoSEQ multiplex PCR, and its TCRdb copy is limited to in-frame clones, with some not included. The repertoire holds 95,000 to 150,000 clones, with 70% to 90% as singletons. As regards this clone: The target antigen is unknown.

This TCR came from an adult in good health. The chain uses TRBV6-6 and TRBJ1-4; D perhaps matches TRBD1 (5 bases). Sequencing was performed on peripheral blood, taken on day 0 of AZD1222 vaccination. CDR3 sequence reads: CASSYAGGLFF. The CDR3 nucleotides read TGTGCCAGCAGTTACGCTGGGGGACTGTTTTTT.